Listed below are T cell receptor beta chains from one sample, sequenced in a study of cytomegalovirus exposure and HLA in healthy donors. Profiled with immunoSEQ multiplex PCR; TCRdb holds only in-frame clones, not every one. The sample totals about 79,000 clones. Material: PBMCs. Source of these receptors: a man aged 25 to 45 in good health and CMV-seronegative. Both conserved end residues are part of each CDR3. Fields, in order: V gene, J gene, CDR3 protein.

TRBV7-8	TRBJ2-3	CASSKTGPLIDTQYF
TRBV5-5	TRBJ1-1	CASSFASDTEAFF
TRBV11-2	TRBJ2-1	CASSSVHNNEQFF
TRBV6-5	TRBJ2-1	CASSYGAPNYNEQFF
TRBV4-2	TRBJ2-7	CASSPDRAAQYF
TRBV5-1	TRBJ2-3	CASSSGSLVTDTQYF
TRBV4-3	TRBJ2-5	CASSNLAGGSQETQYF
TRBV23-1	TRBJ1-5	CASSQGTVVNQPQHF
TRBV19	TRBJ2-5	CASSMTVGVRGETQYF
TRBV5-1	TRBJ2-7	CASSLASGVSYEQYF
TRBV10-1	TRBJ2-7	CASPSQGDEQYF
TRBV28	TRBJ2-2	CASKIRGRDGELFF
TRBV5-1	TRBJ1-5	CASSLDFDQPQHF
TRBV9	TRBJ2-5	CASSVGQGASVRETQYF
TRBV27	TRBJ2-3	CASSLRSDRPDTQYF
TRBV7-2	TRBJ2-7	CASSLRTSGGYEQYF
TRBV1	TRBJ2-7	CTAPGGRCEQYF
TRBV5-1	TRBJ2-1	CASSLWVAGGYNEQFF
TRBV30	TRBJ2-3	CAWSPTDTQYF
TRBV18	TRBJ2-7	CASSPNRGYEQYF
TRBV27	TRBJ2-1	CASSLYPSSYNEQFF
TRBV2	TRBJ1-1	CASRAMTGGNTEAFF
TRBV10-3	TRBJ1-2	CAISDLRPGTGGGGYTF
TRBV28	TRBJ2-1	CASTLTSGRSGEQFF
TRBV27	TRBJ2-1	CASSSATGNEQFF
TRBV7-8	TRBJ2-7	CASSLGQVYEQYF
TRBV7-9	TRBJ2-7	CASSLAGGGYEQYF
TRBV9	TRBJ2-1	CASSLISGRGNEQFF
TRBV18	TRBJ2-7	CASSSVRDRDIEQYF
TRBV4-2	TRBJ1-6	CASSQKQGEESPLHF
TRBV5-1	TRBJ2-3	CASSEGLAGGDTQYF
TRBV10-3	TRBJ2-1	CAISETSGSREQFF
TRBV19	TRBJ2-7	CASSITGTRAYEQYF
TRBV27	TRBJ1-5	CASRRDTSNQPQHF
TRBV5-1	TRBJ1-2	CASSLGQGGHGYTF
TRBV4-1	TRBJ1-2	CASSRTTNRFGYGYTF
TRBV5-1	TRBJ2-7	CASSYRTGGLGIWAYEQYF
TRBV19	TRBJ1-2	CASSIWAFNYGYTF
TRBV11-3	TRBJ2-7	CASSPHSPYEQYF
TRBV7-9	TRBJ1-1	CASSLLTGRLTEAFF
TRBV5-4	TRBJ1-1	CASSLQGRTEAFF
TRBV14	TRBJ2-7	CASSQDGQGALSEQYF
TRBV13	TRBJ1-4	CASSLRVARRKLFF
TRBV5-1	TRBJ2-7	CASSLGGPSSYEQYF
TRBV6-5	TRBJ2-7	CASSYSTSDPASEQYF
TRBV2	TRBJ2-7	CASSPRGGLRNEQYF
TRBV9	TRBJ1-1	CASSVFGGTEAFF
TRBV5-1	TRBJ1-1	CASSLATTTMNTEAFF
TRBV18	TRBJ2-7	CASSPTGIDRRAQYF
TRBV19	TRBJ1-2	CASSIRGSTHYGYTF
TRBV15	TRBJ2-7	CATSRARTGDSYEQYF
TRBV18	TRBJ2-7	CASSPTGNYEQYF
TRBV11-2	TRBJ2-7	CASSRATGSVGEQYF
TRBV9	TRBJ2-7	CASSVTPTSEQYF
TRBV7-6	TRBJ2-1	CASSLASEGRNEQFF
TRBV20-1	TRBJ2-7	CSARSSYEQYF
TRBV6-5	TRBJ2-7	CASSPSSYEQYF
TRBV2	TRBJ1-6	CASSVAGGSYNSPLHF
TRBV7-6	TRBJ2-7	CASSPPGTGALKQYF